These 27 T cell receptor beta chains share one sample of origin, sequenced in a study of blood T cells in healthy people across ages. A J-beta primer mix and a sample-barcoded 5' primer were used in a second PCR of roughly 6 to 12 cycles. TCRdb processed the 5' RACE reads anew with MiXCR; each CDR3 protein has one entry. The repertoire has 1.5 million to 2 million distinct CDR3 sequences, about 35% of them found once; the top ten carry approximately 10%. What was sequenced was blood. These receptors were taken from a woman between 25 and 40 years old in good health.

The sample holds many counts of this clonotype. V and J are TRBV4-1 and TRBJ2-5, with D perhaps TRBD1 (5 bases). This CDR3 region has 15 residues. The ends were cut back, 0 bases at V and 4 bases at J, with 12 bases in the middle. Germline CDR1 MGHRA, CDR2 YSYEKL. The CDR3 DNA reads TGCGCCAGCAGCCAAGATCTTGGCAGGGCAGAGACCCAGTACTTC. As protein: CASSQDLGRAETQYF.

The V gene is TRBV1, the J gene TRBJ1-5. TRBV1 is annotated as a pseudogene. CDR3 length: 12 amino acids. CDR3 nucleotides: TGCACCAGCAGCCAAGGGGAATGGCCCCAGCATTTT. Translation gives CTSSQGEWPQHF.

Worth noting for this clonotype: Sequence at one end of the junction differs from germline and may be a read error. The CDR3 coding sequence is TGTGCCAGCAGCCAAGAAAGAAGGTCAGGGGTAGATGAAGAACTGTTTTTT. The encoded protein is CASSQERRSGVDEELFF. The genes are TRBV4-2 and TRBJ1-4, with D perhaps matching TRBD1 (6 bases). In germline, CDR1 is LGHNA, CDR2 YNFKEQ. CDR3 length: 17 residues.

This clonotype has a handful of counts. This sequence joins TRBV7-2 and TRBJ2-7; perhaps D is TRBD1 or TRBD2 (5 bases each). Germline CDR1 SGHTA, CDR2 FQGNSA. The CDR3 contains 15 residues. Trimming shortened V by 7 bases and J by 0 bases, and 16 bases separated the two germline ends. CDR3 bases: TGTGCCAGCACCCTTGACGGGACCACCTCCTACGAGCAGTACTTC. Translated: CASTLDGTTSYEQYF.

In regard to this clonotype: It may be a read error: a sequence one base away is much more abundant. CDR3 protein: CSAGGTTSSAYEQYF. For the CDR3, the DNA is TGCAGTGCTGGAGGGACGACTAGCAGTGCCTACGAGCAGTACTTC. The genes are TRBV20-1 and TRBJ2-7; 7 bases agree with TRBD2. This CDR3 comprises 15 residues. The J segment lost 2 bases and the V segment lost 5 bases, leaving 12 bases of the junction unmatched. CDR1 and CDR2 (germline): DFQATT, SNEGSKA (reference sequence).

Points on this clonotype: This may stem from a read error, because a much larger clone lies one nucleotide away. CDR3 residues: CASSQDPSASTDTQYF. The CDR3 nucleotides read TGCGCCAGCAGCCAAGATCCCTCCGCCAGCACAGATACGCAGTATTTT. The chain recombines TRBV4-1 with TRBJ2-3; D uncertain. This CDR3 contains 16 residues. Germline V CDR1 and CDR2: MGHRA, YSYEKL. Trimming stripped 0 bases from V and 0 bases from J, with 10 bases between.

Comments on this clonotype: A read error may produce the germline difference seen at one junction end. The rearrangement uses TRBV20-1 and TRBJ2-7; no clear D. The CDR3 loop spans 15 amino acids. From germline, CDR1 is DFQATT and CDR2 SNEGSKA (reference sequence). CDR3 amino acids: CSAGDAAGVRGEQYF. Written as DNA, the CDR3 is TGCAGTGCTGGAGATGCAGCAGGAGTTCGTGGCGAGCAGTACTTC.

This clonotype has just a few counts. The chain links TRBV20-1 to TRBJ1-2, with D tentatively TRBD1 (5 bases). The CDR3 length is 15 residues. Germline lookup yields CDR1 DFQATT and CDR2 SNEGSKA (reference sequence). V was pared by 0 bases and J by 6 bases, with 17 bases between. The DNA of the CDR3 is TGCAGTGCTAGAGAGTGGGGGACCTCATGGGATGGCTACACCTTC. Protein product: CSAREWGTSWDGYTF.

Regarding this clonotype: A read error may account for a junction end that differs from germline. Here the CDR3 reads CSALDTTATYGHTF. CDR3 nucleotides: TGCAGTGCTCTGGATACCACAGCAACCTATGGCCACACCTTC. The chain is built from TRBV20-1 and TRBJ1-2; D is unclear. CDR1 and CDR2 (germline): DFQATT, SNEGSKA (reference sequence). The CDR3 runs 14 residues.

The V and J genes are TRBV20-1 and TRBJ1-1; TRBD1 might be the D (6 bases). With 3 bases removed from V and 2 bases from J, the gap between germline ends came to 16 bases. This CDR3 contains 15 residues. Germline CDR1 and CDR2: DFQATT and SNEGSKA (reference sequence). The chain's CDR3 is CSAREGVGFNTEAFF. The CDR3 coding sequence is TGCAGTGCTAGGGAGGGGGTCGGCTTCAACACTGAAGCTTTCTTT.

The chain employs TRBV7-9 and TRBJ1-1, with D perhaps matching TRBD1 (5 bases). The CDR3 extends over 14 amino acids. The V gene lost 5 bases and the J gene lost 2 bases, with 12 bases spanning the gap. CDR1 and CDR2 (germline): SEHNR, FQNEAQ (reference sequence). CDR3: CASSPQGYNTEAFF. Written as DNA, the CDR3 is TGTGCCAGCAGCCCCCAGGGATATAACACTGAAGCTTTCTTT.

About this clonotype itself: This may come from a read error, since a much larger clone is one base off. This chain connects TRBV29-1 to TRBJ2-1, with D possibly TRBD2 on 5 matching bases. V was trimmed by 5 bases and J by 10 bases, leaving 9 bases between them. Per germline, CDR1 SQVTM and CDR2 ANQGSEA. The CDR3 runs to 10 residues. CDR3 coding DNA: TGCAGCGTTAAGGGAGACGAGCAGTTCTTC. It translates to CSVKGDEQFF.

The V gene is TRBV20-1, the J gene TRBJ1-2; D gene ambiguous. Trimming took off 5 bases at V and 0 bases at J, with 10 bases between the two ends. The germline V gene has CDR1 DFQATT and CDR2 SNEGSKA (reference sequence). This CDR3 spans 13 amino acids. Here the CDR3 reads CSAADRSNYGYTF. As DNA, the CDR3 is TGCAGTGCTGCCGACCGCTCTAACTATGGCTACACCTTC.

This sequence joins TRBV18 and TRBJ2-7; 9 bases are a match to TRBD1. Germline V gene sequence: CDR1 KGHSH, CDR2 LQKENI. The V segment lost 5 bases and the J segment 4 bases; nucleotides outside the gene matches: 9. CDR3 length: 15 amino acids. CDR3 sequence: CASSATPGQGYEQYF. The DNA of the CDR3 is TGTGCCAGCTCAGCTACCCCGGGACAGGGTTACGAGCAGTACTTC.

The V and J genes are TRBV10-3 and TRBJ2-7, with D unresolved. The germline V gene has CDR1 ENHRY and CDR2 SYGVKD. Between the trimmed V and J ends, which lost 7 bases and 6 bases, there was a span of 16 bases. The CDR3 is made up of 13 amino acids. DNA of the CDR3: TGTGCCATCATCCGCCCCCGGGTCTCCGAGCAGTACTTC. Its protein is CAIIRPRVSEQYF.

This clonotype was observed a few times. The chain recombines TRBV5-5 with TRBJ2-1, with D possibly matching TRBD2 (5 bases). V lost 3 bases and J lost 0, with 13 bases in between. Germline CDR1 SGHKS, CDR2 YYEKEE (reference sequence). The CDR3 is made up of 16 amino acids. This CDR3 reads CASSYLAGVSYNEQFF. The CDR3 DNA is TGTGCCAGCAGCTACCTGGCGGGCGTCTCCTACAATGAGCAGTTCTTC.

The chain has TRBV20-1 and TRBJ1-5; 8 bases agree with TRBD1. V lost 0 bases and J lost 3; bases outside the gene matches: 7. CDR3 length: 16 amino acids. Germline V gene lookup returns CDR1 DFQATT and CDR2 SNEGSKA (reference sequence). Written as DNA, the CDR3 is TGCAGTGCTAGAGATCCGACAGGGGATGTCAATCAGCCCCAGCATTTT. Encoded protein: CSARDPTGDVNQPQHF.

V gene TRBV5-1 combines with J gene TRBJ1-2; D not resolved. V was shortened by 0 bases and J by 4 bases, with 19 bases between the two germline ends. Per germline, CDR1 SGHRS and CDR2 YFSETQ. The length of the CDR3 is 17 residues. CDR3 nucleotide sequence: TGCGCCAGCAGCTTGGCCGCTTTTGAATTCTCCGCCTATGGCTACACCTTC. This gives the protein CASSLAAFEFSAYGYTF.

The chain employs TRBV18 and TRBJ1-1, with unresolved D. Germline loops: CDR1 KGHSH, CDR2 LQKENI. Trimming pared 3 bases from V and 6 bases from J, leaving 8 bases between. The CDR3 consists of 12 residues. The CDR3 DNA reads as TGTGCCAGCTCACCCGCAAGGGCTGAAGCTTTCTTT. Translating gives CASSPARAEAFF.

This clonotype came up a few times. The germline gene is not matched at one end of the junction; a read error may be the cause. This chain connects TRBV6-6 to TRBJ1-6, with D unresolved. CDR1 and CDR2 from the germline V gene are MNHNY and SVGAGI (reference sequence). There are 15 residues in the CDR3. The DNA of the CDR3 is TGTGCCAGCAGTTCCGGCAGGCAAGGCAATTCACTCCTCCACTTT. Protein product: CASSSGRQGNSLLHF.

The CDR3 DNA sequence: TGTGCCAGCAGCTCCTCGGGACAGGGGAACACCGGGGAGCTGTTTTTT. As protein: CASSSSGQGNTGELFF. The V and J genes are TRBV13 and TRBJ2-2; 9 bases agree with TRBD1. This CDR3 contains 16 residues. V shed 4 bases, J shed 1 base, and the junction held 4 bases outside the gene matches. Germline CDR1 PRHDT, CDR2 FYEKMQ (reference sequence).

This clonotype was seen a handful of times. The V gene is TRBV4-1, the J gene TRBJ2-7; 7 bases fit TRBD1. The CDR3 covers 16 residues. The V segment lost 4 bases and the J segment 2 bases; nucleotides outside the gene matches: 11. CDR1 and CDR2 (germline): MGHRA, YSYEKL. In nucleotides, the CDR3 is TGCGCCAGCAGCCCCTATACAGGGGCAAATCCCTACGAGCAGTACTTC. It encodes CASSPYTGANPYEQYF.

CDR3 residues: CASSRRQGTKNTEAFF. DNA for the CDR3: TGTGCCAGCAGCCGCCGACAGGGGACGAAGAACACTGAAGCTTTCTTT. The chain employs TRBV3-1 and TRBJ1-1; 8 bases are shared with TRBD1. The CDR3 spans 16 residues. With 4 bases clipped from V and 1 base from J, the junction kept 8 bases outside the gene matches. Germline-derived CDR1 and CDR2 are LGHDT and YNNKEL (reference sequence).

The chain carries TRBV7-9 and TRBJ2-5; D tentatively fits TRBD1 or TRBD2 (6 bases each). This CDR3 region has 15 residues. Germline loops: CDR1 SEHNR, CDR2 FQNEAQ (reference sequence). V lost 6 bases and J 2 bases, leaving 16 bases between the germline ends. The CDR3 here is CASRSARGAQETQYF. The CDR3 nucleotides are TGTGCCAGCAGGTCGGCGAGGGGGGCACAAGAGACCCAGTACTTC.

This clonotype occurred a few times. The genes are TRBV7-9 and TRBJ1-2; TRBD1 is a possible D gene (6 bases). Trimming stripped 4 bases from V and 4 bases from J, with 10 bases between. The CDR3 consists of 13 residues. Germline V gene lookup returns CDR1 SEHNR and CDR2 FQNEAQ (reference sequence). CDR3 sequence: CASSSGTIYGYTF. CDR3 DNA: TGTGCCAGCAGCTCCGGGACAATCTATGGCTACACCTTC. The full variable domain, rest sourced from reference TRBV7-9 and TRBJ1-2, is DTGVSQNPRHKITKRGQNVTFRCDPISEHNRLYWYRQTLGQGPEFLTYFQNEAQLEKSRLLSDRFSAERPKGSFSTLEIQRTEQGDSAMYLCASSSGTIYGYTFGSGTRLTVV.

This clonotype was picked up one time. At one end, the junction sequence differs from germline, possibly due to a read error. The chain joins TRBV4-1 to TRBJ2-5, with 8 positions matching TRBD2. CDR3 length: 18 residues. The V gene's germline CDR1 is MGHRA and CDR2 YSYEKL. CDR3 amino acids: CACSQTSGGPQRLKTQYF. The CDR3 coding sequence is TGCGCCTGCAGCCAGACCAGCGGGGGTCCCCAAAGGCTGAAGACCCAGTACTTC.

This clonotype was seen only a few times. V is TRBV4-1 and J is TRBJ2-3; 9 bases agree with TRBD1. Germline trimming cut 0 bases from V and 9 bases from J; bases unmatched to any gene: 10. The CDR3 is 16 amino acids. Germline V CDR1 and CDR2: MGHRA, YSYEKL. The CDR3 here is CASSQDWTGVPKTQYF. The DNA of the CDR3 is TGCGCCAGCAGCCAAGACTGGACAGGGGTCCCTAAGACGCAGTATTTT.